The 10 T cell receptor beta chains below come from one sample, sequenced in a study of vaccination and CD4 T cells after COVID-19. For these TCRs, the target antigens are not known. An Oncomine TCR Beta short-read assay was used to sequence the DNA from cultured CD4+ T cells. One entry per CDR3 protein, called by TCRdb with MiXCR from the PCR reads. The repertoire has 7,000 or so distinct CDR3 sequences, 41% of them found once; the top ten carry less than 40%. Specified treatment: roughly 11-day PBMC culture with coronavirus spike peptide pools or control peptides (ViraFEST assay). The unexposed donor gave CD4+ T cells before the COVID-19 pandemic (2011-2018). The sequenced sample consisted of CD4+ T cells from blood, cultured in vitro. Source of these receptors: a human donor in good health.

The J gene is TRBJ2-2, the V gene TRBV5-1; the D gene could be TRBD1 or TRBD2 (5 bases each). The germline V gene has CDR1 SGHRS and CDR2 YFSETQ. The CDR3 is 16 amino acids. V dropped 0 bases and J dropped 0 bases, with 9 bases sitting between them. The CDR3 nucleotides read TGCGCCAGCAGCTTGGCGGGGACGGCGAACACCGGGGAGCTGTTTTTT. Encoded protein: CASSLAGTANTGELFF.

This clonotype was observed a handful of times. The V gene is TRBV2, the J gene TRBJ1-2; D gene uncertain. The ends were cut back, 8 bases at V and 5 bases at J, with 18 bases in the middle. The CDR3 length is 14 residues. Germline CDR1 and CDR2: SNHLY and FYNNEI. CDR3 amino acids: CASFFDSTAYGYTF. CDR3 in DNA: TGTGCCAGCTTCTTCGACTCGACCGCATATGGCTACACCTTC.

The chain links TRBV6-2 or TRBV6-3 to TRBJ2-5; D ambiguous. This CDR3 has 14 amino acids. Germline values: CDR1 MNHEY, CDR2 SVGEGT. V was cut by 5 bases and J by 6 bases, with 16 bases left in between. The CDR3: CASSHDTVIQTQYF. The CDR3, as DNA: TGTGCCAGCAGTCACGACACCGTAATCCAGACCCAGTACTTC.

CDR3 region: CASSQGRVEAGELFF. Written as DNA, the CDR3 is TGTGCCAGCAGCCAAGGTCGTGTTGAGGCCGGGGAGCTGTTTTTT. V is TRBV6-1 and J is TRBJ2-2, with D hard to call. V lost 6 bases, J lost 6 bases, and 17 bases lay in between. CDR1 and CDR2 (germline): MNHNS, SASEGT. The CDR3 runs 15 residues.

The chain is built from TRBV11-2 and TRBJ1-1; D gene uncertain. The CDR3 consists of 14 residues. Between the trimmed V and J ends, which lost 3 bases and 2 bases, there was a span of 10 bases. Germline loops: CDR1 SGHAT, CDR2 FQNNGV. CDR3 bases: TGTGCCAGCAGCTTGACGAATGGTAACACTGAAGCTTTCTTT. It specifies CASSLTNGNTEAFF.

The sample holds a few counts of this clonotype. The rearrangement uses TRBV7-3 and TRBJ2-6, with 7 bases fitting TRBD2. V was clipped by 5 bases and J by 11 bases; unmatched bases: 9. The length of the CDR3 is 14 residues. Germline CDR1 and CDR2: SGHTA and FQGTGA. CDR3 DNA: TGTGCCAGCAGCCGAAACTCCGCGGGGGACGTCCTGACTTTC. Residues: CASSRNSAGDVLTF.

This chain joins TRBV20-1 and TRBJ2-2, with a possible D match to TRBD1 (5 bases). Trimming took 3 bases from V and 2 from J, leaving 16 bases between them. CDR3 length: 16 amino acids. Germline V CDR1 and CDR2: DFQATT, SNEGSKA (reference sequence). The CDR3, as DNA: TGCAGTGCTAGCGGTACCACCCAGGGCAACACCGGGGAGCTGTTTTTT. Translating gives CSASGTTQGNTGELFF.

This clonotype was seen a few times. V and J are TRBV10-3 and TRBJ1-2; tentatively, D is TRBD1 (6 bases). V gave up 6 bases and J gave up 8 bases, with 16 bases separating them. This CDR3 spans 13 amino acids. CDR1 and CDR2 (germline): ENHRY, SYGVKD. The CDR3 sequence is CAIRPGATDGYTF. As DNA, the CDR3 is TGTGCCATCAGACCAGGGGCGACGGACGGCTACACCTTC.

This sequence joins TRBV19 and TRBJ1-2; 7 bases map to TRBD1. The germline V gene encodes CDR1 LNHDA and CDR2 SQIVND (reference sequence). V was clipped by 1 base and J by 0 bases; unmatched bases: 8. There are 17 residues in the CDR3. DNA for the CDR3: TGTGCCAGTAGTATAGTGGAGGGGGCCTCCTCTAACTATGGCTACACCTTC. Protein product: CASSIVEGASSNYGYTF. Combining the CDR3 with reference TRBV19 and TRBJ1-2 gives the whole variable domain DGGITQSPKYLFRKEGQNVTLSCEQNLNHDAMYWYRQDPGQGLRLIYYSQIVNDFQKGDIAEGYSVSREKKESFPLTVTSAQKNPTAFYLCASSIVEGASSNYGYTFGSGTRLTVV.

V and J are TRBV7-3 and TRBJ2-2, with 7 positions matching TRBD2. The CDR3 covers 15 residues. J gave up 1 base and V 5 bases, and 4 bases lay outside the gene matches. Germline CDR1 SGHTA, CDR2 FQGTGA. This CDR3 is CASSPSGGNTGELFF. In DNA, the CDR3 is TGTGCCAGCAGCCCCTCGGGGGGGAACACCGGGGAGCTGTTTTTT.